Given below is one T cell receptor beta chain in context. Its antigen is currently unknown. The sample belongs to a study of OX40 agonist ivuxolimab in advanced cancers. Findings of the study overall: There were, on average, more expanded clones in CD8+ T cells than in CD4+. CD4+ and CD8+ T cells in blood underwent clonal expansion by week 6 at 0.1 to 3.0 mg/kg.

Sequencing was performed with immunoSEQ multiplex PCR; in TCRdb, only in-frame clones are kept and a portion is missing. The sample has roughly 60,000 clones; about 83% are singletons. Blood sampling was done at baseline, cycle 4 day 1, and cycle 7 day 1. This sequence originates from an adult with an advanced solid tumor such as melanoma, head and neck, liver or kidney cancer. The sample here was CD4+ or CD8+ T cells sorted from blood, taken in a trial of the OX40 agonist ivuxolimab.

This CDR3 is CASSLKREGYNEQFF. CDR3 bases: TGTGCCAGCAGCTTAAAGCGGGAGGGATACAATGAGCAGTTCTTC. This chain links TRBV7-3 with TRBJ2-1, with 10 nucleotides matching TRBD2. From germline, CDR1 is SGHTA and CDR2 FQGTGA. The trim removed 1 base at V and 4 bases at J, leaving 1 base unmatched. The CDR3 loop spans 15 amino acids.